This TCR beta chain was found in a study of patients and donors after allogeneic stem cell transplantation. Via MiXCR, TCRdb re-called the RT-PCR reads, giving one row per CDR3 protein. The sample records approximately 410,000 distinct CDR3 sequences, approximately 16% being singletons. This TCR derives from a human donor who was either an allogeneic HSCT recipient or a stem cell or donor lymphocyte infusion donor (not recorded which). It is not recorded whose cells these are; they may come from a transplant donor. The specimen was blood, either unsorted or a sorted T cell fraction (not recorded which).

The CDR3 bases are TGTGCCAGCAGCTTAGGGAGGACCTCAACTAATGAAAAACTGTTTTTT. Translating it yields CASSLGRTSTNEKLFF. The chain uses TRBV7-9 and TRBJ1-4; D is unresolved. This CDR3 region has 16 residues. Trimming left V 1 base short and J 0 bases short, with 9 bases between. Looked up from germline, CDR1 is SEHNR and CDR2 is FQNEAQ (reference sequence).